Listed below are T cell receptor beta chains from one sample, sequenced in a study of CD8 T cells in ankylosing spondylitis. Each CDR3 protein is one row after TCRdb ran MiXCR on the 5' RACE reads. The sample includes about 340,000 distinct CDR3 sequences, more than 20% of them seen just once. Material: blood, either unsorted or a sorted T cell fraction (not recorded which). All receptors derive from a male donor with ankylosing spondylitis or in good health (not recorded which). The conserved cysteine and the conserved F or W are not part of the CDR3 here. D genes are given only for firm matches.

D gene,V gene,J gene,CDR3 protein
TRBD2,TRBV7-9,TRBJ2-1,ASTTGLAGVYNEQF
TRBD1,TRBV12-3/TRBV12-4,TRBJ2-3,ASRGQRTDTQY
-,TRBV7-9,TRBJ2-1,ASSLGTLGGSEQF
TRBD2,TRBV7-9,TRBJ2-1,ASSLSGTKNEQF
-,TRBV7-9,TRBJ2-1,ASSLSDSYNEQF
-,TRBV12-3/TRBV12-4,TRBJ2-1,ASSPETGT
-,TRBV9,TRBJ2-1,ASSANYNEQF
-,TRBV29-1,TRBJ1-1,SVVGWGDTEAF
TRBD1,TRBV5-8,TRBJ2-1,ASSPRDRVFNEQF
-,TRBV11-2,TRBJ2-7,ASSPSPTYEQY
-,TRBV6-5,TRBJ2-5,ASSYGGAEVETQY
-,TRBV20-1,TRBJ2-1,SARGREYEQF
TRBD2,TRBV19,TRBJ2-1,ASSIASGGTYNEQF
TRBD1,TRBV7-8,TRBJ2-7,ASSLDPVPRQGKYEQY
-,TRBV5-5,TRBJ2-1,ASSLKENEQF
-,TRBV29-1,TRBJ1-1,SVLLGSEAF
-,TRBV12-3/TRBV12-4,TRBJ2-1,ASSLGGPHNEQF
-,TRBV29-1,TRBJ2-1,SVEHRDRYNEQF
-,TRBV6-1,TRBJ2-6,ASSDGQFSSGANVLT
TRBD1,TRBV24-1,TRBJ2-7,ATSDWDRGSYEQY
-,TRBV2,TRBJ2-2,ASYGRARTGELF
-,TRBV12-3/TRBV12-4,TRBJ2-5,ASRQQGSWQETQY
TRBD1,TRBV28,TRBJ1-5,ASSDRGPGNQPQH
-,TRBV20-1,TRBJ2-7,SGGADTISYEQY
-,TRBV11-1,TRBJ2-2,ASQIWSGELF
-,TRBV3-1,TRBJ2-1,ASSQVNGSYNEQF
TRBD1,TRBV12-3/TRBV12-4,TRBJ1-1,ASSLRTGTEAF
-,TRBV12-3/TRBV12-4,TRBJ2-3,ASSLFEGGDTQY
-,TRBV29-1,TRBJ2-2,SVEGGKNTGELF
-,TRBV27,TRBJ1-1,ASSLSRGRMNTEAF
TRBD1,TRBV5-1,TRBJ1-2,ASSTPQGEGAYGYT
TRBD1,TRBV12-3/TRBV12-4,TRBJ1-5,ASSPGQGRTNQPQH
TRBD2,TRBV4-2,TRBJ2-1,ASSPRTSGGLHNEQF
TRBD2,TRBV12-3/TRBV12-4,TRBJ2-1,ASSLRGGGI
-,TRBV12-3/TRBV12-4,TRBJ2-7,ASNRDPYEQY
-,TRBV5-6,TRBJ2-3,ASSLASDTDTQY
-,TRBV12-3/TRBV12-4,TRBJ2-6,ASSFRGSGANVLT